These 32 T cell receptor beta chains were all obtained from the same sample, sequenced in a study of blood T cells in healthy people across ages. A sample-barcoded 5' primer and a J-beta primer mix were used in a second PCR of about 6 to 11 cycles. MiXCR, applied by TCRdb to the 5' RACE reads, yields one record per CDR3 protein. The sample lists 650,000 to 700,000 distinct CDR3 sequences; 45% to 60% were seen once. The specimen was blood. These receptors came from a woman older than 75 in good health.

V gene TRBV3-1 combines with J gene TRBJ2-6, with D possibly called TRBD1 or TRBD2 (5 bases each). The V end was cut by 6 bases, the J end by 1 base, with 13 bases between. This CDR3 contains 16 residues. The germline V gene encodes CDR1 LGHDT and CDR2 YNNKEL (reference sequence). For the CDR3, the DNA is TGTGCCAGCAGATACACTAGGGGATCTGGGGCCAACGTCCTGACTTTC. This gives the protein CASRYTRGSGANVLTF.

Notes on this clonotype: A much larger clone differs from this one at a single base, so this may be a read error. V gene TRBV3-1 combines with J gene TRBJ2-5, with D perhaps matching TRBD2 (6 bases). Germline V gives CDR1 LGHDT, CDR2 YNNKEL (reference sequence). The CDR3 has 16 amino acids. V lost 4 bases and J lost 0, with 15 bases in between. The CDR3 loop is CASSPNSGTHQETQYF. CDR3 sequence (DNA): TGTGCCAGCAGCCCGAATAGCGGAACTCACCAAGAGACCCAGTACTTC.

The CDR3 sequence: CSVEEVRGYEQYF. The CDR3 DNA sequence: TGCAGCGTTGAAGAGGTCAGGGGCTACGAGCAGTACTTC. The rearrangement joins TRBV29-1 to TRBJ2-5; D possibly corresponds to TRBD1 (6 bases). The J call is uncertain, as TRBJ2-7 better fits the DNA end. Germline V gene sequence: CDR1 SQVTM, CDR2 ANQGSEA. This CDR3 has 13 residues.

The rearrangement joins TRBV20-1 to TRBJ2-3; no clear D. The CDR3 is 13 amino acids. The germline V gene encodes CDR1 DFQATT and CDR2 SNEGSKA (reference sequence). Trimming pared 1 base from V and 5 bases from J, leaving 10 bases between. The CDR3 reads CSARGQVGDTQYF. The CDR3 region has the DNA TGCAGTGCTAGAGGTCAGGTGGGAGATACGCAGTATTTT.

This chain links TRBV20-1 with TRBJ1-5; TRBD1 might be the D (5 bases). Germline V lookup: CDR1 DFQATT, CDR2 SNEGSKA (reference sequence). V gave up 0 bases and J gave up 6 bases, with 12 bases separating them. The CDR3 length is 14 residues. This CDR3 reads CSARDREGAQPQHF. In nucleotides, the CDR3 is TGCAGTGCTAGAGACAGGGAGGGAGCTCAGCCCCAGCATTTT.

This clonotype was counted at least ten times. The V gene is TRBV9, the J gene TRBJ2-5; 8 nucleotides match TRBD2. Germline CDR1 is SGDLS and CDR2 is YYNGEE. The CDR3 totals 19 residues. J lost 7 bases, V lost 0 bases, and 20 bases had no gene match. The CDR3 nucleotides are TGTGCCAGCAGCGTAGTCAACCCCTCTCCGCAGCGGCTAGCGGGGACCCAGTACTTC. It specifies CASSVVNPSPQRLAGTQYF. The full variable domain, rest sourced from reference TRBV9 and TRBJ2-5, is DSGVTQTPKHLITATGQRVTLRCSPRSGDLSVYWYQQSLDQGLQFLIQYYNGEERAKGNILERFSAQQFPDLHSELNLSSLELGDSALYFCASSVVNPSPQRLAGTQYFGPGTRLLVL.

This clonotype was observed many times. The gene calls are TRBV27 and TRBJ2-2; D is unresolved. Per germline, CDR1 MNHEY and CDR2 SMNVEV (reference sequence). The CDR3 loop spans 13 amino acids. Trimming removed 4 bases from V and 4 bases from J, with 7 bases in between. CDR3 sequence (DNA): TGTGCCAGCAGTTCCTCGCGCACCGGGGAGCTGTTTTTT. Its translation is CASSSSRTGELFF.

V and J are TRBV9 and TRBJ2-7; D perhaps matches TRBD2 (6 bases). This CDR3 comprises 14 residues. CDR1 SGDLS and CDR2 YYNGEE come from the germline V gene. Trimming took off 4 bases at V and 0 bases at J, with 11 bases between the two ends. This chain's CDR3 is CASSPGSGSYEQYF. The DNA for the CDR3 is TGTGCCAGCAGCCCCGGGAGTGGCTCCTACGAGCAGTACTTC.

This clonotype was counted ten times or more. The chain is built from TRBV6-5 and TRBJ2-1; TRBD1 matches at 9 bases. There are 14 residues in the CDR3. Trimming at V came to 5 bases and at J to 7 bases, leaving 6 bases not matched to a gene. CDR1 and CDR2 (germline): MNHEY, SVGAGI. The CDR3 DNA is TGTGCCAGCAGTCCAGGACAGGGGCTAAATGAGCAGTTCTTC. Residues: CASSPGQGLNEQFF.

To note about this clonotype: Given a much more abundant clone one base away, this may be a read error. This chain uses TRBV29-1 with TRBJ2-5; D unclear. The J call may be faulty, since TRBJ2-7 better matches the DNA end. The CDR3 consists of 11 residues. Per the germline V gene, CDR1 is SQVTM and CDR2 is ANQGSEA. The CDR3 here is CSVDLGYEQYV. In nucleotides, the CDR3 is TGCAGCGTTGATCTCGGCTACGAGCAGTACGTC.

This clonotype was found many times. The chain has TRBV6-5 and TRBJ2-7; D is ambiguous. Per germline, CDR1 MNHEY and CDR2 SVGAGI. The CDR3 extends over 11 amino acids. V was shortened by 11 bases and J by 2 bases, with 10 bases between the two germline ends. The CDR3: CAVGPTYEQYF. The CDR3 DNA reads as TGTGCCGTCGGGCCCACCTACGAGCAGTACTTC.

Ten or more counts support this clonotype. The CDR3 sequence is CSATTGLGETQYF. CDR3 bases: TGCAGTGCTACTACAGGGTTGGGGGAGACCCAGTACTTC. The rearrangement uses TRBV20-1 and TRBJ2-5, with a tentative D call TRBD1 (6 bases). The CDR3 contains 13 residues. V was clipped by 4 bases and J by 5 bases, with 14 bases between them. The germline V gene has CDR1 DFQATT and CDR2 SNEGSKA (reference sequence).

The count of this clonotype is one. A much larger clone lies a single base off, so this may be a read error. CDR3 protein: CATSRDSVETFEQYF. CDR3 nucleotides: TGTGCCACCAGCAGAGATTCGGTGGAAACCTTTGAGCAGTACTTC. The V gene is TRBV15, the J gene TRBJ2-5; no clear D gene. Trimming left V 0 bases short and J 11 bases short, with 19 bases between. This CDR3 has 15 amino acids. CDR1 and CDR2 (germline): LNHNV, YYDKDF (reference sequence).

The genes are TRBV20-1 and TRBJ2-7; no firm D call. Trimming removed 3 bases from V and 5 bases from J, with 11 bases in between. The CDR3 extends over 12 amino acids. Germline assignment: CDR1 DFQATT and CDR2 SNEGSKA (reference sequence). The CDR3 DNA is TGCAGTGCTAGCCGGAGTACCCACGAGCAGTACTTC. This sequence encodes CSASRSTHEQYF.

This clonotype was observed at least ten times. The chain carries TRBV5-1 and TRBJ2-7; D is undetermined. The CDR3 extends over 14 amino acids. Per germline, CDR1 SGHRS and CDR2 YFSETQ. V was shortened by 5 bases and J by 0 bases, with 12 bases between the two germline ends. The CDR3 nucleotides are TGCGCCAGCAGATCCAGCCTAACCTCCTACGAGCAGTACTTC. Its protein product is CASRSSLTSYEQYF.

This clonotype was recorded at least ten times. The chain joins TRBV12-3 or TRBV12-4 to TRBJ2-5, with TRBD2 matching 12 bases. The CDR3 sequence is 20 residues long. The ends lost 0 bases at V and 3 bases at J; junction bases unmatched: 14. In DNA form, the CDR3 reads TGTGCCAGCAGTTTAGCCCCACCCTCACTAGCGGGGGGACTAAAAGAGACCCAGTACTTC. It translates to CASSLAPPSLAGGLKETQYF.

In its sample, this clonotype was seen many times. The V call is TRBV5-1, the J call TRBJ2-5; no clear D. The germline gives CDR1 SGHRS, CDR2 YFSETQ. This CDR3 spans 11 amino acids. V was cut by 6 bases and J by 3 bases, with 6 bases left in between. The DNA of the CDR3 is TGCGCCAGCACCCTCGAAGAGACCCAGTACTTC. Its translation is CASTLEETQYF. The full variable domain, in which reference TRBV5-1 and TRBJ2-5 provide the parts outside the CDR3, is KAGVTQTPRYLIKTRGQQVTLSCSPISGHRSVSWYQQTPGQGLQFLFEYFSETQRNKGNFPGRFSGRQFSNSRSEMNVSTLELGDSALYLCASTLEETQYFGPGTRLLVL.

Of note for this clonotype: This sequence may be a read error, since a much larger clone differs from it by one base. The gene calls are TRBV20-1 and TRBJ1-6, with TRBD1 as a possible D gene (6 bases). V was pared by 3 bases and J by 6 bases, with 15 bases between. The germline CDR1 and CDR2 sequences are DFQATT and SNEGSKA (reference sequence). This CDR3 is 15 amino acids long. In DNA, the CDR3 is TGCAGTGCTAGGGGGTCAGGGGCAGTTAATTCACCCCTCCACTTT. The encoded protein is CSARGSGAVNSPLHF.

The chain links TRBV7-9 to TRBJ2-3; D unresolved. Germline CDR1 reads SEHNR; CDR2 reads FQNEAQ (reference sequence). The V end was cut by 4 bases, the J end by 7 bases, with 9 bases between. There are 12 residues in the CDR3. The CDR3 DNA reads as TGTGCCAGCAGCTCACAATTCCATACGCAGTATTTT. Its protein product is CASSSQFHTQYF. Variable domain in full (rest from reference TRBV7-9 and TRBJ2-3): DTGVSQNPRHKITKRGQNVTFRCDPISEHNRLYWYRQTLGQGPEFLTYFQNEAQLEKSRLLSDRFSAERPKGSFSTLEIQRTEQGDSAMYLCASSSQFHTQYFGPGTRLTVL.

About this clonotype: It may be a read error: a sequence one base away is much more abundant. This chain uses TRBV4-1 with TRBJ1-2; TRBD1 agrees at 8 bases. Germline V gene data show CDR1 as MGHRA and CDR2 as YSYEKL. After removal of 0 bases from V and 4 bases from J, the junction contained 16 bases not matched to a gene. This CDR3 comprises 19 residues. For the CDR3, the DNA is TGCGCCAGCAGCCAAGAAACTGCGCAGGGGGCGAGCGGGGTCTATGGCTACACCTTC. This encodes CASSQETAQGASGVYGYTF.

A word on this clonotype: This may be a read error: a much more frequent sequence differs by one nucleotide. The chain couples TRBV29-1 to TRBJ1-2, with 11 positions matching TRBD1. The CDR3 totals 15 residues. Germline CDR1 SQVTM, CDR2 ANQGSEA. The CDR3 loop is CGVEGQGAGSSGYTF. DNA for the CDR3: TGCGGCGTTGAAGGACAGGGGGCTGGGTCTTCTGGCTACACCTTC.

This clonotype was picked up many times. The chain uses TRBV3-1 and TRBJ2-7, with 13 nucleotides matching TRBD2. Germline values: CDR1 LGHDT, CDR2 YNNKEL (reference sequence). With 4 bases clipped from V and 4 bases from J, the junction kept 16 bases outside the gene matches. The CDR3 consists of 19 residues. The CDR3: CASSLGTSGTHYGKYEQYF. CDR3 nucleotides: TGTGCCAGCAGCCTCGGGACTAGCGGGACTCATTATGGAAAATACGAGCAGTACTTC.

A remark on this clonotype: One base away lies a much larger clone, so this may be a sequencing read error. This likely comes from a read error, as the CDR3 has no conserved phenylalanine or tryptophan at its end. The gene calls are TRBV20-1 and TRBJ2-1, with a weak D call TRBD2 (6 bases). The CDR3 spans 12 residues. Germline lookup yields CDR1 DFQATT and CDR2 SNEGSKA (reference sequence). Here the CDR3 DNA reads TGCAGCCATACAGTGGGGGGAAGGGAGCAGTTCATC. It encodes CSHTVGGREQFI.

This clonotype was seen a few times. V usage is TRBV14 and J usage is TRBJ2-1, with D possibly being TRBD2 (5 bases). CDR3 length equals 13 residues. CDR1 and CDR2 from the germline V gene are SGHDN and FVKESK. V gave up 0 bases and J gave up 9 bases, with 9 bases separating them. This chain's CDR3 is CASSQDIRGEQFF. The CDR3 DNA follows: TGTGCCAGCAGCCAAGATATTCGGGGTGAGCAGTTCTTC. Using reference TRBV14 and TRBJ2-1 for the parts outside the CDR3, the full variable domain is EAGVTQFPSHSVIEKGQTVTLRCDPISGHDNLYWYRRVMGKEIKFLLHFVKESKQDESGMPNNRFLAERTGGTYSTLKVQPAELEDSGVYFCASSQDIRGEQFFGPGTRLTVL.

In its sample, this clonotype was seen once. This rearrangement joins TRBV20-1 to TRBJ2-5; 7 bases match TRBD2. J was trimmed by 1 base and V by 0 bases; bases with no gene match: 5. CDR1 is DFQATT and CDR2 is SNEGSKA in the germline V gene (reference sequence). This CDR3 region has 15 residues. In DNA, the CDR3 is TGCAGTGCTAGAGACGCGGGAGCACTCCAAGAGACCCAGTACTTC. This encodes CSARDAGALQETQYF.

This clonotype was counted at least ten times. The chain uses TRBV2 and TRBJ2-3; 10 positions match TRBD2. J lost 7 bases, V lost 6 bases, and 7 bases had no gene match. Looked up from germline, CDR1 is SNHLY and CDR2 is FYNNEI. This CDR3 has 14 residues. The CDR3 DNA reads TGTGCCAGCAGAGGACTAGCGGTAACCCATACGCAGTATTTT. Amino acids: CASRGLAVTHTQYF.

Of note for this clonotype: A much larger clone lies one base from this, so it may be a read error. CDR3 region: CATSAGEFRDEQFF. DNA for the CDR3: TGTGCCACCAGTGCAGGAGAATTTAGGGATGAGCAGTTCTTC. The V call is TRBV24-1, the J call TRBJ2-1; D gene ambiguous. Germline assignment: CDR1 KGHDR and CDR2 SFDVKD. The CDR3 covers 14 residues. Trimming left V 5 bases short and J 8 bases short, with 15 bases between.

In regard to this clonotype: It is likely a read error, because the conserved phenylalanine at the end of the CDR3 is missing. The chain recombines TRBV7-9 with TRBJ1-1; D is undetermined. There are 17 residues in the CDR3. V was cut by 3 bases and J by 4 bases, with 21 bases left in between. Germline V lookup: CDR1 SEHNR, CDR2 FQNEAQ (reference sequence). DNA for the CDR3: TGTGCCAGCAGCTTCTGGCAGCCTGCAAAAAGGATCACTGAAGCTTTCTCT. It yields the protein CASSFWQPAKRITEAFS.

Ten or more counts support this clonotype. The rearrangement links TRBV7-9 to TRBJ2-6; D is uncertain. CDR1 is SEHNR, CDR2 FQNEAQ, per germline (reference sequence). V lost 1 base and J 0 bases, leaving 7 bases between the germline ends. This CDR3 comprises 16 residues. CDR3 amino acids: CASSLGVGSGANVLTF. The CDR3 DNA follows: TGTGCCAGCAGCTTAGGGGTCGGCTCTGGGGCCAACGTCCTGACTTTC.

This clonotype has a single count. V is TRBV29-1 and J is TRBJ1-2, with TRBD1 matching 8 bases. Germline CDR1 reads SQVTM; CDR2 reads ANQGSEA. Germline trimming cut 6 bases from V and 8 bases from J; bases unmatched to any gene: 14. This CDR3 is built from 14 residues. The CDR3: CSVPSVGTGFGYTF. DNA for the CDR3: TGCAGCGTCCCCTCCGTGGGGACAGGCTTCGGCTACACCTTC.

The J gene is TRBJ2-4, the V gene TRBV25-1; D might be TRBD2 (5 bases). Germline assignment: CDR1 MGHDK and CDR2 SYGVNS. Trimming took off 2 bases at V and 13 bases at J, with 15 bases between the two ends. This CDR3 has 13 amino acids. The CDR3 DNA sequence: TGTGCCAGCAGTGAAGCGGGCGGAATAGAGCAGTACTTC. Amino acids: CASSEAGGIEQYF.

The chain links TRBV5-1 to TRBJ2-3, with 8 bases lining up with TRBD2. Germline CDR1 and CDR2: SGHRS and YFSETQ. The V gene end was trimmed by 5 bases and the J gene end by 2 bases; junction bases not matched to a gene: 4. The CDR3 contains 14 residues. The CDR3 DNA sequence: TGCGCCAGCAGTAATAGCGGGGCCACAGATACGCAGTATTTT. Amino acids: CASSNSGATDTQYF. The full variable domain, completed using reference TRBV5-1 and TRBJ2-3, is KAGVTQTPRYLIKTRGQQVTLSCSPISGHRSVSWYQQTPGQGLQFLFEYFSETQRNKGNFPGRFSGRQFSNSRSEMNVSTLELGDSALYLCASSNSGATDTQYFGPGTRLTVL.